Shown below are 18 T cell receptor beta chains from a single sample sequenced in a study of blood T cell repertoires in COVID-19. Assay used: immunoSEQ multiplex PCR; TCRdb lists only in-frame clones, some missing. Of some 250,000 clones in the sample, 90% to 95% were seen once. Sequenced: PBMCs or T cells enriched from blood (not recorded which). The receptors originated from a human donor in a cohort exposed to, infected with or recovered from COVID-19 (not recorded which). The donor label of this sample is uncertain.

The V and J genes are TRBV5-5 and TRBJ1-1; D uncertain. The length of the CDR3 is 12 residues. Germline CDR1 SGHKS, CDR2 YYEKEE (reference sequence). V lost 0 bases, J lost 6 bases, and 6 bases lay in between. The CDR3 reads CASSLDSAEAFF. CDR3 in DNA: TGTGCCAGCAGCTTGGACTCGGCTGAAGCTTTCTTT.

This chain connects TRBV10-1 to TRBJ1-6, with unresolved D. V shed 6 bases and J shed 7 bases, with 10 bases lying between them. CDR3 length: 13 amino acids. Germline loops: CDR1 WNHNN, CDR2 SYGVQD (reference sequence). CDR3 region: CASSLHGNSPLHF. In DNA, the CDR3 is TGCGCCAGCAGCCTGCATGGCAATTCACCCCTCCACTTT.

The chain is built from TRBV7-2 and TRBJ1-2, with 8 bases fitting TRBD1. V was clipped by 5 bases and J by 5 bases; unmatched bases: 7. Germline V gives CDR1 SGHTA, CDR2 FQGNSA. The CDR3 spans 14 residues. This CDR3 is CASSGQGSGYGYTF. The CDR3 DNA reads as TGTGCCAGCAGCGGACAGGGCTCGGGTTATGGCTACACCTTC.

The chain recombines TRBV27 with TRBJ1-2, with a weak D call TRBD1 (5 bases). V was cut by 5 bases and J by 4 bases, with 11 bases left in between. Germline V gives CDR1 MNHEY, CDR2 SMNVEV (reference sequence). This CDR3 comprises 13 residues. The DNA of the CDR3 is TGTGCCAGCAGTGACGTCGGGGGCTATGGCTACACCTTC. Translation gives CASSDVGGYGYTF.

V usage is TRBV4-3 and J usage is TRBJ2-3; a weak D match, TRBD2 (5 bases). The CDR3 covers 16 residues. Germline assignment: CDR1 LGHNA and CDR2 YSLEER. V was pared by 1 base and J by 5 bases, with 16 bases between. The CDR3 nucleotides read TGCGCCAGCAGCCAAGGACTGTGGATAGCGCGAGATACGCAGTATTTT. This sequence encodes CASSQGLWIARDTQYF.

The chain has TRBV4-1 and TRBJ2-5; D possibly corresponds to TRBD2 (5 bases). The CDR3 covers 16 residues. Trimming took off 0 bases at V and 4 bases at J, with 15 bases between the two ends. In germline, CDR1 is MGHRA, CDR2 YSYEKL. CDR3 residues: CASSQDPRGFGETQYF. CDR3 DNA: TGCGCCAGCAGCCAAGACCCCCGGGGATTCGGAGAGACCCAGTACTTC.

The rearrangement joins TRBV24-1 to TRBJ1-1; the match to TRBD1 covers 7 bases. V was clipped by 5 bases and J by 1 base; unmatched bases: 3. From germline, CDR1 is KGHDR and CDR2 SFDVKD. The CDR3 sequence is 14 residues long. CDR3 amino acids: CATSVGTANTEAFF. The CDR3 region has the DNA TGTGCCACCAGTGTAGGGACAGCGAACACTGAAGCTTTCTTT.

The J gene is TRBJ2-7, the V gene TRBV9; D is possibly TRBD1 (5 bases). The CDR3 sequence is 16 residues long. Germline V lookup: CDR1 SGDLS, CDR2 YYNGEE. V lost 0 bases to trimming and J lost 5 bases, with 18 bases between them. The CDR3 DNA reads TGTGCCAGCAGCGTAGCTTTAGGGGCGCCTCGGGACGAGCAGTACTTC. Translated: CASSVALGAPRDEQYF.

The rearrangement uses TRBV6-5 and TRBJ2-3; no reliable D call. Trimming removed 2 bases from V and 2 bases from J, with 11 bases in between. Germline CDR1 MNHEY, CDR2 SVGAGI. CDR3 size: 15 residues. CDR3 residues: CASSYGPSPTDTQYF. CDR3 sequence (DNA): TGTGCCAGCAGTTACGGGCCAAGCCCCACAGATACGCAGTATTTT.

The chain employs TRBV9 and TRBJ1-2; D perhaps matches TRBD1 (5 bases). Deletions cut 0 bases from V and 5 bases from J, with 5 bases between. The CDR3 is 12 residues long. The germline gives CDR1 SGDLS, CDR2 YYNGEE. The DNA of the CDR3 is TGTGCCAGCAGCGTAGGACAGTATGGCTACACCTTC. Residues: CASSVGQYGYTF.

The CDR3 nucleotides are TGTGCCAGTAGTAAAAGTACAGGGCAAGAGACCCAGTACTTC. Translated: CASSKSTGQETQYF. The chain recombines TRBV19 with TRBJ2-5; perhaps TRBD1 as D (6 bases). V was shortened by 4 bases and J by 2 bases, with 11 bases between the two germline ends. This CDR3 has 14 amino acids. Germline V lookup: CDR1 LNHDA, CDR2 SQIVND (reference sequence). Full variable domain (outside the CDR3, taken from reference TRBV19 and TRBJ2-5): DGGITQSPKYLFRKEGQNVTLSCEQNLNHDAMYWYRQDPGQGLRLIYYSQIVNDFQKGDIAEGYSVSREKKESFPLTVTSAQKNPTAFYLCASSKSTGQETQYFGPGTRLLVL.

The V call is TRBV2, the J call TRBJ1-1; 10 bases fit TRBD1. Germline V gene data show CDR1 as SNHLY and CDR2 as FYNNEI. The V segment lost 6 bases and the J segment 7 bases; nucleotides outside the gene matches: 2. There are 12 residues in the CDR3. CDR3 sequence: CASRGQGNEAFF. The CDR3 DNA reads TGTGCCAGCAGGGGACAGGGGAATGAAGCTTTCTTT.

The gene calls are TRBV5-1 and TRBJ1-2; TRBD1 matches at 10 bases. With V trimmed by 6 bases and J by 7 bases, 12 bases remained unmatched. The CDR3 spans 15 residues. Germline V CDR1 and CDR2: SGHRS, YFSETQ. Here the CDR3 DNA reads TGCGCCAGCAATCTATTCGCGGGACAGGGGTCTGGCTACACCTTC. Amino acids: CASNLFAGQGSGYTF.

The V gene is TRBV15, the J gene TRBJ1-1, with a possible D match to TRBD1 (5 bases). CDR1 is LNHNV, CDR2 YYDKDF, per germline (reference sequence). The CDR3 has 14 amino acids. V lost 5 bases and J 8 bases, leaving 18 bases between the germline ends. The CDR3 DNA follows: TGTGCCACCAGCCGCGGGACCTTTAACCCCGAAGCTTTCTTT. Encoded protein: CATSRGTFNPEAFF.

The chain uses TRBV5-4 and TRBJ1-1; D is undetermined. The V end was cut by 2 bases, the J end by 1 base, with 12 bases between. The CDR3 is 15 residues long. Germline V gene lookup returns CDR1 SGHNT and CDR2 YYREEE (reference sequence). This CDR3 reads CASSFRQSGNTEAFF. The CDR3, as DNA: TGTGCCAGCAGCTTTAGGCAATCAGGGAACACTGAAGCTTTCTTT.

CDR3 in amino acids: CASSTRRENTGELFF. The CDR3 DNA is TGTGCCAGTAGTACCCGACGGGAGAACACCGGGGAGCTGTTTTTT. The chain joins TRBV19 to TRBJ2-2; TRBD2 might be the D (5 bases). The CDR3 totals 15 residues. Germline V gene lookup returns CDR1 LNHDA and CDR2 SQIVND (reference sequence). V was trimmed by 4 bases and J by 1 base, leaving 10 bases between them. The variable domain in full, completed from reference TRBV19 and TRBJ2-2, reads DGGITQSPKYLFRKEGQNVTLSCEQNLNHDAMYWYRQDPGQGLRLIYYSQIVNDFQKGDIAEGYSVSREKKESFPLTVTSAQKNPTAFYLCASSTRRENTGELFFGEGSRLTVL.

The rearrangement uses TRBV30 and TRBJ1-1, with 7 bases that match TRBD1. The CDR3 is 16 amino acids. V gave up 3 bases and J gave up 1 base; unmatched junction bases: 11. Germline-derived CDR1 and CDR2 are GTSNPN and SVGIG (reference sequence). CDR3 sequence (DNA): TGTGCCTGGAGACGAACCCGGGGACAGTCGAACACTGAAGCTTTCTTT. Translation: CAWRRTRGQSNTEAFF.

This clone was seen a single time. The CDR3 region has the DNA TGTGCCAGTAGTCCCTCCACAGGGGACCCTTTATACAATGAGCAGTTCTTC. Its translation is CASSPSTGDPLYNEQFF. The chain employs TRBV19 and TRBJ2-1, with 7 bases aligning to TRBD1. Losses at the gene ends were 5 bases for V and 4 bases for J; bases not matched to a gene: 14. CDR1 and CDR2 from the germline V gene are LNHDA and SQIVND (reference sequence). The CDR3 totals 17 residues.